The 20 T cell receptor beta chains below were found in one sample sequenced in a study of tissue T cells after allogeneic stem cell transplantation. Assay: immunoSEQ multiplex PCR; the TCRdb copy retains only in-frame clones and omits some. The repertoire holds about 1,400 clones, with 85% as singletons. Sequencing used blood, obtained at autopsy. The receptor source for this set is a male patient over 55 with steroid-refractory graft-versus-host disease after an allogeneic stem cell transplant. Some T cells may be the graft donor's.

This clone was observed a single time. The chain is built from TRBV9 and TRBJ1-5, with a possible D match to TRBD1 (5 bases). Trimming took off 0 bases at V and 2 bases at J, with 6 bases between the two ends. The CDR3 loop spans 14 amino acids. The germline V gene encodes CDR1 SGDLS and CDR2 YYNGEE. The chain's CDR3 is CASSVGGGNQPQHF. The DNA of the CDR3 is TGTGCCAGCAGCGTAGGGGGGGGCAATCAGCCCCAGCATTTT.

The V gene is TRBV6-1, the J gene TRBJ2-7, with 11 bases that match TRBD1. After removal of 2 bases from V and 6 bases from J, the junction contained 3 bases not matched to a gene. The CDR3 is made up of 14 amino acids. The germline gives CDR1 MNHNS, CDR2 SASEGT. The CDR3 DNA reads as TGTGCCAGCAGTGAATGGACAGGGGGCAGCGAGCAGTACTTC. This codes for CASSEWTGGSEQYF.

The rearrangement links TRBV30 to TRBJ1-5; D not certain. V shed 4 bases and J shed 10 bases, with 20 bases lying between them. CDR1 and CDR2 from the germline V gene are GTSNPN and SVGIG (reference sequence). The CDR3 is made up of 14 amino acids. The CDR3 DNA follows: TGTGCCTGGATAGGCTCTCAGGTCCCTATACCCCAGCATTTT. Translated, it gives CAWIGSQVPIPQHF.

The chain joins TRBV2 to TRBJ1-3; 7 bases are a match to TRBD1. V shed 1 base, J shed 3 bases, and the junction held 3 bases outside the gene matches. This CDR3 comprises 15 residues. The germline gives CDR1 SNHLY, CDR2 FYNNEI. The DNA of the CDR3 is TGTGCCAGCAGTGAAGGACAGGGCTTTGGAAACACCATATATTTT. As protein: CASSEGQGFGNTIYF.

The rearrangement joins TRBV5-1 to TRBJ2-3, with D maybe TRBD2 (5 bases). Germline loops: CDR1 SGHRS, CDR2 YFSETQ. Deletions cut 1 base from V and 5 bases from J, with 20 bases between. The CDR3 is 17 residues long. Here the CDR3 reads CASSLPGGITVLDTQYF. The CDR3 DNA follows: TGCGCCAGCAGCTTGCCAGGAGGCATTACGGTTCTAGATACGCAGTATTTT.

The CDR3 reads CASSFIGDTHEDGELFF. The DNA of the CDR3 is TGTGCCAGCAGTTTCATCGGGGATACGCATGAGGACGGGGAGCTGTTTTTT. This rearrangement joins TRBV6-2 or TRBV6-3 to TRBJ2-2; D might be TRBD2 (5 bases). Germline CDR1 and CDR2: MNHEY and SVGEGT. This CDR3 has 17 residues. The V and J ends lost 4 bases and 7 bases respectively, with 22 bases between them.

The chain joins TRBV11-2 to TRBJ2-7; D might be TRBD1 (6 bases). Germline V lookup: CDR1 SGHAT, CDR2 FQNNGV. V was shortened by 3 bases and J by 6 bases, with 12 bases between the two germline ends. The CDR3 spans 13 residues. CDR3 DNA sequence: TGTGCCAGCAGCTTCACAGGGTTTGGCGAGCAGTACTTC. This encodes CASSFTGFGEQYF.

The chain couples TRBV5-5 to TRBJ1-5, with D unclear. The length of the CDR3 is 15 residues. Trimming took off 2 bases at V and 7 bases at J, with 16 bases between the two ends. The germline V gene encodes CDR1 SGHKS and CDR2 YYEKEE (reference sequence). The CDR3 protein is CASSFGVGFGQPQHF. CDR3 nucleotide sequence: TGTGCCAGCAGCTTCGGGGTGGGGTTTGGGCAGCCCCAGCATTTT.

V gene TRBV18 combines with J gene TRBJ2-1; unclear D gene. With 0 bases removed from V and 12 bases from J, the gap between germline ends came to 15 bases. CDR1 KGHSH and CDR2 LQKENI come from the germline V gene. The CDR3 has 14 amino acids. In DNA, the CDR3 is TGTGCCAGCTCACCACCGGCGCAGGCAGGATGGCAGTTCTTC. It translates to CASSPPAQAGWQFF.

The chain carries TRBV7-9 and TRBJ1-1; no firm D call. Trimming left V 0 bases short and J 1 base short, with 3 bases between. The CDR3 contains 13 residues. Germline lookup yields CDR1 SEHNR and CDR2 FQNEAQ (reference sequence). CDR3 DNA sequence: TGTGCCAGCAGCTTAGCTAGGAACACTGAAGCTTTCTTT. Protein sequence: CASSLARNTEAFF.

This rearrangement joins TRBV20-1 to TRBJ1-5; D is possibly TRBD1 (5 bases). CDR3 size: 11 residues. V was pared by 5 bases and J by 8 bases, with 10 bases between. The germline V gene encodes CDR1 DFQATT and CDR2 SNEGSKA (reference sequence). CDR3 nucleotide sequence: TGCAGTGCTCAACAGGACGAGCCCCAGCATTTT. It codes for CSAQQDEPQHF.

In this sample, this clone turned up a few times. V gene TRBV9 combines with J gene TRBJ2-5; D may be TRBD2 (5 bases). The CDR3 spans 13 residues. Germline V gives CDR1 SGDLS, CDR2 YYNGEE. Trimming removed 4 bases at V and 7 bases at J, with 14 bases between. The CDR3 DNA reads TGTGCCAGCAGCCCACTGGATCGGGGGACCCAGTACTTC. Its protein product is CASSPLDRGTQYF.

The rearrangement joins TRBV7-9 to TRBJ1-2; D remains unclear. The CDR3 has 13 amino acids. CDR1 and CDR2 (germline): SEHNR, FQNEAQ (reference sequence). V was clipped by 0 bases and J by 4 bases, with 6 bases between them. CDR3 region: CASSLADPYGYTF. The CDR3 DNA reads as TGTGCCAGCAGCTTAGCAGACCCCTATGGCTACACCTTC.

In this sample, this clone turned up once. V is TRBV28 and J is TRBJ1-6; 9 bases match TRBD1. The CDR3 covers 17 residues. Germline-derived CDR1 and CDR2 are MDHEN and SYDVKM. Losses at the gene ends were 5 bases for V and 3 bases for J; bases not matched to a gene: 8. CDR3 nucleotides: TGTGCCAGCAGTCGGCCTCAGGACAGGGGCTATAATTCACCCCTCCACTTT. Its protein product is CASSRPQDRGYNSPLHF.

V and J are TRBV7-6 and TRBJ1-1; D is unclear. This CDR3 has 18 amino acids. The V gene lost 1 base and the J gene lost 3 bases, with 21 bases spanning the gap. Germline CDR1 reads SGHVS; CDR2 reads FNYEAQ. The CDR3 loop is CASSLESGREGYYTEAFF. CDR3 nucleotides: TGTGCCAGCAGCTTAGAATCAGGCCGGGAGGGCTATTACACTGAAGCTTTCTTT.

The chain uses TRBV11-2 and TRBJ2-7; D gene uncertain. The V gene's germline CDR1 is SGHAT and CDR2 FQNNGV. Trimming removed 4 bases from V and 4 bases from J, with 11 bases in between. The CDR3 is 13 residues long. CDR3 bases: TGTGCCAGCAGCTCGACAAATATATACGAGCAGTACTTC. Its translation is CASSSTNIYEQYF.

The rearrangement links TRBV7-3 to TRBJ1-2; 8 positions agree with TRBD1. The CDR3 has 13 amino acids. Germline V gives CDR1 SGHTA, CDR2 FQGTGA. The trim removed 2 bases at V and 6 bases at J, leaving 2 bases unmatched. Here the CDR3 DNA reads TGTGCCAGCAGCTTACCAGGGGGCAATGGCTACACCTTC. It codes for CASSLPGGNGYTF.

This chain uses TRBV7-8 with TRBJ2-3, with 9 bases that match TRBD1. V shed 5 bases and J 3 bases; nucleotides not matched to a gene: 3. The CDR3 sequence is 14 residues long. CDR1 is SGHVS, CDR2 FQNEAQ, per germline. This CDR3 is CASSLGQGTDTQYF. The CDR3 bases are TGTGCCAGCAGCCTCGGACAGGGGACAGATACGCAGTATTTT.

This chain connects TRBV3-1 (or the pseudogene TRBV3-2) to TRBJ2-7; D not certain. V lost 0 bases to trimming and J lost 2 bases, with 5 bases between them. This CDR3 has 13 residues. Germline CDR1 LGHDT, CDR2 YNNKEL (reference sequence). CDR3 nucleotide sequence: TGTGCCAGCAGCCAAGATAGGACCTACGAGCAGTACTTC. Its translation is CASSQDRTYEQYF.

The count of this clone is one. The chain's CDR3 is CASSWDRDPPGQYF. In DNA, the CDR3 is TGTGCCAGCAGTTGGGACAGGGATCCTCCCGGGCAGTACTTC. The chain combines TRBV28 with TRBJ2-7; the match to TRBD1 covers 9 bases. Germline CDR1 reads MDHEN; CDR2 reads SYDVKM. The CDR3 spans 14 residues. The junction had 10 bases not matched to a gene; V was cut back by 4 bases and J by 9 bases. The variable domain in full, with the rest retrieved from reference TRBV28 and TRBJ2-7, is DVKVTQSSRYLVKRTGEKVFLECVQDMDHENMFWYRQDPGLGLRLIYFSYDVKMKEKGDIPEGYSVSREKKERFSLILESASTNQTSMYLCASSWDRDPPGQYFGPGTRLTVT.